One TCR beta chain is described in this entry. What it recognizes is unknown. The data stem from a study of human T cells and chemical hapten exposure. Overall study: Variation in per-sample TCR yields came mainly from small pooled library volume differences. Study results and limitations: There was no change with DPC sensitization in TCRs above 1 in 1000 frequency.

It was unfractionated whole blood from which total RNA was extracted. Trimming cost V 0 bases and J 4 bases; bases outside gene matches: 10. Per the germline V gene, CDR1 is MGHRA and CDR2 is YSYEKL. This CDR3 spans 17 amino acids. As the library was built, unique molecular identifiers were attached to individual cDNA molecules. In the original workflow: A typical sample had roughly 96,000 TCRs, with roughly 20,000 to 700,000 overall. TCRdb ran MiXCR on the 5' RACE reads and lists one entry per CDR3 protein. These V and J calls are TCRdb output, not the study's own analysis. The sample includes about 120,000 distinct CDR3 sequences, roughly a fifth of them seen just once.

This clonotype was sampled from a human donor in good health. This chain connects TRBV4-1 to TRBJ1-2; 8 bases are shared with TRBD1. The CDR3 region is CASSQDLYRGTAYGYTF. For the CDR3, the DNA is TGCGCCAGCAGCCAAGATCTATACAGGGGGACAGCCTATGGCTACACCTTC.